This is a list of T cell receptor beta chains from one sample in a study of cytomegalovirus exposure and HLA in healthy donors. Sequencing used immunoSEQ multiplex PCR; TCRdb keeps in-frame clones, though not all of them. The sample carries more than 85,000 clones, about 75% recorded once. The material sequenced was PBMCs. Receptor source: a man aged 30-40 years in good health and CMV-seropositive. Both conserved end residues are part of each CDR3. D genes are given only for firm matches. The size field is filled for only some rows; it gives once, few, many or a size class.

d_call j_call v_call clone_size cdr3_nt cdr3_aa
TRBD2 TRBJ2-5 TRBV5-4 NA TGTGCCAGCAGCTTGTGGGGGGGGGTGGAGACCCAGTACTTC CASSLWGGVETQYF
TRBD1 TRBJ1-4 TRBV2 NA TGTGCCAGCAGCCAGACAGGGCCTAATGAAAAACTGTTTTTT CASSQTGPNEKLFF
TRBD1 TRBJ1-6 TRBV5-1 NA TGCGCCAGCTGGCCGGGACAGGGGGCGAATTCACCCCTCCACTTT CASWPGQGANSPLHF
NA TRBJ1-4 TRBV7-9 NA TGTTCCAGCAGCTTAGGGGGGCAGTATGAAAAACTGTTTTTT CSSSLGGQYEKLFF
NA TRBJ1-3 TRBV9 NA TGTGCCAGCAGGGGCCCCGAGAGCTCTGGAAACACCATATATTTT CASRGPESSGNTIYF
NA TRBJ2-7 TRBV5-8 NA TGTGCCAGCAGCTTACAGGGGGGGACCTCCTACGAGCAGTACTTC CASSLQGGTSYEQYF
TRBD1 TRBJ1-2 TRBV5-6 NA TGTGCCAGCAGCTTCACAGGGGGCGACTATGGCTACACCTTC CASSFTGGDYGYTF
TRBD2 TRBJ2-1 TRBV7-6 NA TGTGCCAGTATAGCCCGGGGGGGTTACAATGAGCAGTTCTTC CASIARGGYNEQFF
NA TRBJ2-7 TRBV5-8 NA TGTGCCAGCAGCTTGGGGCAGGTTTTTTACGAGCAGTACTTC CASSLGQVFYEQYF
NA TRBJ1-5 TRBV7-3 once TGTGCCAGCAGCTTCAGCAGGGTAGGGTATCCCCAGCATTTT CASSFSRVGYPQHF
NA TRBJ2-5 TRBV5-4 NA TGTGCCAGCAGTCCCATGAGGGGGGGTCAAGAGACCCAGTACTTC CASSPMRGGQETQYF
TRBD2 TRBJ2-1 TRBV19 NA TGTGCCAGTAGTGCCGGACTAGCGGGGGGGCCCAATGAGCAGTTCTTC CASSAGLAGGPNEQFF
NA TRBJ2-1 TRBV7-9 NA TGTGCCAGCAGCTTCGGGGGGCGGCCCTACAATGAGCAGTTCTTC CASSFGGRPYNEQFF
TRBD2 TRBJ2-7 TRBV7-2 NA TGTGCCAGCAGCTTATCCCTAGCGGCCTACGAGCAGTACTTC CASSLSLAAYEQYF
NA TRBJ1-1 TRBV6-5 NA TGTGCCAGCAGTTACACAGGGAGCACTGAAGCTTTCTTT CASSYTGSTEAFF
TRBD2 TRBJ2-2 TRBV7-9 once TGTTCCAGCAGCCCACCGACTAGCGGGGGGACGAACACCGGGGAGCTGTTTTTT CSSSPPTSGGTNTGELFF